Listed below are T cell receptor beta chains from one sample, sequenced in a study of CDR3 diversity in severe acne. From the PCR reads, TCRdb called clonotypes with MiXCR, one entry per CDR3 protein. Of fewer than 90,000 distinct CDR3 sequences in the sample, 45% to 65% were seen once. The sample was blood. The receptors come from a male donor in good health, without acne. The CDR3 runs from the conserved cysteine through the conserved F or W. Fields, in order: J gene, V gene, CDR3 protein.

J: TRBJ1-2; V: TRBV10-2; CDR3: CASSLGQDFFVDGYTF
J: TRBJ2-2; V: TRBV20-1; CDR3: CSARDHRLQPNTGELFF
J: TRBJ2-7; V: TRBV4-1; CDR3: CASSVSPGGYEQYF
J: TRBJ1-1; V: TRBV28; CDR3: CASGTGIPATEAFF
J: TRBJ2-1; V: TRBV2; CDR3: CASSELDYGEQFF
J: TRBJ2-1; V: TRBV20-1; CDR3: CSARAGTSGYNEQFF
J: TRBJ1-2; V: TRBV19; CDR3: CASTPGQGANYGYTF
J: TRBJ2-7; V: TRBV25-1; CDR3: CASSHPVAPYQQYF
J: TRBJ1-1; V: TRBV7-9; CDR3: CASSLESGQGYEAFF
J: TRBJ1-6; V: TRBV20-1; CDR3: CSARPQGANSPLHF